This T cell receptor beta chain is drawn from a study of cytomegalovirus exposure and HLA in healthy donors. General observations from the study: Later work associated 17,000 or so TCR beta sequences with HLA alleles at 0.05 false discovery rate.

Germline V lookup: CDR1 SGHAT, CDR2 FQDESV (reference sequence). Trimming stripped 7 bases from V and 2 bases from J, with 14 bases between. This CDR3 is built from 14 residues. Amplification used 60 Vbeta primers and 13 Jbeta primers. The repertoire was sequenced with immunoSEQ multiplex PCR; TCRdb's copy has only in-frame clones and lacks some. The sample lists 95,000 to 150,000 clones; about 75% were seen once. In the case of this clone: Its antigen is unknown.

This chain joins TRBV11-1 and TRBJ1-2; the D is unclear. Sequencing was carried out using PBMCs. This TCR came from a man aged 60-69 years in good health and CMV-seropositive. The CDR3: CASNEGGVNYGYTF. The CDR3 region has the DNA TGTGCCAGCAACGAGGGAGGTGTCAACTATGGCTACACCTTC.